This record covers a single T cell receptor (beta chain). Its target antigen remains unknown. No base quality values were provided; no much bigger clone lies one nucleotide off. Trimming removed 6 bases from V and 0 bases from J; the gene matches leave 7 bases unexplained. CDR1 and CDR2 are drawn from the germline V gene: MDHEN, SYDVKM. Measured from the cysteine to the phenylalanine, the CDR3 is 15 residues long. Only the CDR3 part of the read is kept: 45 bases, read in frame from the first base. This entry is derived from a study of shared clonotypes between healthy human individuals (dated by TCRdb to 2019 to 2021). As for the study more broadly: Two women and a few men aged 18 to 49 years were included in the cohort. Libraries were prepared and TCR repertoires were sequenced by different laboratories using diverse techniques, in order to increase sequencing depth and limit assay-specific biases. Each donor's leukapheresis produced roughly between roughly 0.85 and 9 billion PBMCs. Blood TCR repertoires of a handful of healthy adults were deeply sequenced to estimate repertoire size and the extent of clonotype sharing between individuals. For each donor, CD4 naive and CD4 memory were each run on three plates, CD8 naive on two plates, and CD8 memory on one plate. Study-level results and caveats: Sampling was restricted to blood, and TCR repertoires in tissues likely differ from the TCR repertoires found in blood. Compared with non-shared clonotypes, the clonotypes found in all four sorted-subset donors had higher generation probabilities. The small number of donors limited the genetic and exposure-history diversity represented. Pairwise subsampling led to the expectation that sequencing depth would affect the degree of clonotype sharing among donors. Across four donors, approximately 4.9% of naive CD4, 3% to 4% of naive CD8, around 2.1% of memory CD4, and 0.4% to 0.45% of memory CD8 clonotypes were shared. Even with the large sequencing depth, rarefaction of the sorted-subset datasets indicated that sequencing was incomplete. Naive subsets generally had larger estimated clonotype richness than memory subsets did.

Using the deep immunoSEQ assay, multiplex PCR amplified TCR CDR3 regions from genomic DNA. For each cell subset, the extracted genomic DNA was distributed evenly across all wells of several immunoSEQ 96-well plates, and each plate served as one replicate. For sorted subsets, around 200 ng genomic DNA, equal to 25,000 to 35,000 T cell genomes, was loaded into each replicate PCR. The purified libraries were quantified using a Qubit 3.0 fluorometer, sized with a Bioanalyzer 2100, and then quantified again using the KAPA Library Quantification kit. Every immunoSEQ 96-well plate was sequenced on a dedicated single-read 150-cycle Illumina NextSeq 550 flow cell. The paper's processing steps were these. The immunoSEQ output contained only junctional sequences without quality scores, so filtering could not match that applied to full-length reads. To assign V/J genes and CDR3, sequences were annotated using PyIR, a Python wrapper for IgBLAST v1.9, with IMGT germline references. Reads were filtered out if the reads had weak V/J assignments (E-value above 1e-6), no CDR3, stop codons, out-of-frame junctions, or ambiguous translated residues. V3J clonotypes were defined as sequences sharing the same inferred V gene, J gene, and CDR3 amino acid sequence. The percentage overlap between two repertoires was calculated by dividing the number of shared unique clonotypes by the size of the smaller repertoire. Three approaches were used to assess repertoire richness: RTK rarefaction, the Chao1 estimator, and Recon v2.1 estimates of unobserved clonotypes. Generation probabilities were computed with OLGA for all TCRbeta clonotypes obtained by the gDNA method from several donors. Held by TCRdb, this immuneACCESS table contains in-frame sequences only and omits some clones. Under half of the omission traces to an unresolved V gene where checked; the cause of the rest is unknown. For V, J and clone size, that table is used; D and trimming come from the DNA. The sample table shows roughly 1 million clones, and more than 60% are seen once. The ten biggest clones cover approximately 1.5% of the sample.

The donors were healthy, HIV-negative adults with no recently reported acute infections or vaccinations. Every donor was a Caucasian adult living in Nashville, Tennessee, USA. CD4+ T cells were enriched through magnetic negative selection, after which naive cells were positively selected on CD45RA and the remaining negative fraction served as the memory subset. After blood collection by leukapheresis, PBMCs were isolated using Ficoll-Histopaque density gradient centrifugation and then cryopreserved in the vapor phase of liquid nitrogen. Purity and quantity of every magnetically sorted T cell population were checked by analytical flow cytometry. Genomic DNA was isolated from each sorted fraction and quantified by UV absorbance on a Nanodrop 2000c.

The chain was built from TRBV28 and TRBJ2-7; TRBD1 fits 8 bases in the junction. The receptor's source is a man aged 18 to 29 in good health. Source material: memory CD4+ T cells sorted from blood. The cell subset or site tag for this specimen amounts to: CD45RA-negative fraction. CDR3 sequence: CASSSQGATSYEQYF. The DNA sequence is given as TGTGCCAGCAGCTCTCAGGGGGCTACCTCCTACGAGCAGTACTTC.